The clone carrying this T cell receptor (beta chain) was seen only once. The antigen is not known. The CDR3 contains 15 residues. The germline V gene encodes CDR1 DFQATT and CDR2 SNEGSKA (reference sequence). V shed 1 base, J shed 4 bases, and the junction held 5 bases outside the gene matches. Combining iRepertoire HTBI primers with Arm-PCR of CDR3 regions, the authors built TCR beta libraries. MiXCR, applied by TCRdb to the multiplex PCR reads, yields one record per CDR3 protein. There are 500,000 to 700,000 distinct CDR3 sequences in the sample; around 32% occur only once, and 40% to 55% lies in the top ten. The sample belongs to a study of regulatory T cells in long-lasting Graves disease. The study, taken as a whole, reports: Those with persistent disease had in common more public clonotypes (around 2,500) than new patients (approximately 890). Persistent Graves' cases showed lower TCR diversity than newly diagnosed cases. Under persistent disease, TRBV28, TRBJ1-2 and TRBJ2-5 were used preferentially.

Stated time point: persistent/refractory GD, antithyroid drugs over 5 years with positive TRAb. Generation of the TCR library employed RNA extracted from PBMCs. Doctors identified Graves' disease using the American Thyroid Association guidelines. This sequence originates from a female donor with Graves disease. The sequences come from peripheral blood mononuclear cells (PBMCs), collected when the disease was refractory, from a patient treated with antithyroid drugs. V is TRBV20-1 and J is TRBJ1-5; 9 positions match TRBD1. CDR3 in DNA: TGCAGTGCTAGAGGGACAGGGGAGGGAAATCAGCCCCAGCATTTT. Amino acids: CSARGTGEGNQPQHF.